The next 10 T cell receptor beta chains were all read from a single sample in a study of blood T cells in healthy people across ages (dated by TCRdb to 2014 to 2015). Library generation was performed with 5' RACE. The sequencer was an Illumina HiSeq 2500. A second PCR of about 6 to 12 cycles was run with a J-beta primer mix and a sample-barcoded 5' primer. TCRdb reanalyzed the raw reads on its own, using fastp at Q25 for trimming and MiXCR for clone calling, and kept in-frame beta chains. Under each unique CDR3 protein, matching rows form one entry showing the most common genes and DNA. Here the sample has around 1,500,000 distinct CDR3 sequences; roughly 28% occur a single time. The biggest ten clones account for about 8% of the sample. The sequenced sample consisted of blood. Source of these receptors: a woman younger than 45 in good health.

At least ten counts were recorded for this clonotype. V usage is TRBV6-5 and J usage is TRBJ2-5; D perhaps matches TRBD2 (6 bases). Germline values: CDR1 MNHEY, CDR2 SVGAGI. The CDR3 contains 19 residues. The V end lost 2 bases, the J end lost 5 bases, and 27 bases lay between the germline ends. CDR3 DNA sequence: TGTGCCAGCAGTTACGGGGGGAAGGGGCAAGTGGGTGCAAGGGAGACCCAGTACTTC. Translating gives CASSYGGKGQVGARETQYF.

The CDR3 DNA is TGTGCCAGCTCCCGAGAGCGATCCGGGACAGGCGATAGAAAACTGTTTTTT. Its protein product is CASSRERSGTGDRKLFF. The chain links TRBV18 to TRBJ1-4; 8 nucleotides match TRBD1. The CDR3 runs to 17 residues. The ends lost 6 bases at V and 10 bases at J; junction bases unmatched: 19. CDR1 and CDR2 (germline): KGHSH, LQKENI.

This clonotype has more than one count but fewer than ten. The CDR3 spells CASSTGLAGEGEQFF. CDR3 bases: TGTGCCAGCAGCACCGGACTAGCGGGAGAGGGTGAGCAGTTCTTC. V and J are TRBV5-8 and TRBJ2-1; 13 bases agree with TRBD2. The CDR3 sequence is 15 residues long. The trim removed 4 bases at V and 9 bases at J, leaving 7 bases unmatched. From germline, CDR1 is SGHTS and CDR2 YDEGEE.

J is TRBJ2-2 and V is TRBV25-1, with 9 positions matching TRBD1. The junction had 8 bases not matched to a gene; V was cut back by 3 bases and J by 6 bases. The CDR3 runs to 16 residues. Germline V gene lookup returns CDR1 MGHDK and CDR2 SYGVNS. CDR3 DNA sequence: TGTGCCAGCAGTGATTTGAGACAGGGGGTCTCCGGGGAGCTGTTTTTT. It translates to CASSDLRQGVSGELFF.

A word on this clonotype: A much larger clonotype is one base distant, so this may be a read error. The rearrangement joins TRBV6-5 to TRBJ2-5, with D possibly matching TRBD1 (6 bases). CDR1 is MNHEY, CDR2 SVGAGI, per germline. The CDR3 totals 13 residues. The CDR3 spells CASSFRDKETRYF. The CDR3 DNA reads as TGTGCCAGCAGTTTCCGGGACAAGGAGACCCGGTACTTC.

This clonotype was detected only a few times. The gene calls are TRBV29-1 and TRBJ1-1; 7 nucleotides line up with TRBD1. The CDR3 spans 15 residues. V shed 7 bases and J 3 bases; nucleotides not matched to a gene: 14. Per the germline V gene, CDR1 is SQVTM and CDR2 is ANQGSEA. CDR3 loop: CSGPRPTGMDTEAFF. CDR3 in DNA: TGCAGCGGGCCTCGACCGACAGGGATGGACACTGAAGCTTTCTTT.

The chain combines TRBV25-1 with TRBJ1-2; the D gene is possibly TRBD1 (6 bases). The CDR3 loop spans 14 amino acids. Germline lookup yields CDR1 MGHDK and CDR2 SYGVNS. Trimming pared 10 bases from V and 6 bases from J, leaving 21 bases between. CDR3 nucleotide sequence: TGTGCCAACACTCCCCCAGGGGCGTCTGATGGCTACACCTTC. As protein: CANTPPGASDGYTF.

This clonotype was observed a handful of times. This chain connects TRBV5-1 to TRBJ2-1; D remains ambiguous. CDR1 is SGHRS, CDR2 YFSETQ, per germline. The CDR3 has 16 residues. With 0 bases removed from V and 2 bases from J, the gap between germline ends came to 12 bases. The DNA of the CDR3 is TGCGCCAGCAGCTTGGCCCTGGGCCTTACCTACAATGAGCAGTTCTTC. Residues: CASSLALGLTYNEQFF.

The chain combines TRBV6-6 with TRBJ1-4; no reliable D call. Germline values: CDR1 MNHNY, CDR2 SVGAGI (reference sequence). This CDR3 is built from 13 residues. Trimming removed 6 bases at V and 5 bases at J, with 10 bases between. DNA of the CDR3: TGTGCCAGCAGGGCAGACATGAATGAAAAACTGTTTTTT. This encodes CASRADMNEKLFF.

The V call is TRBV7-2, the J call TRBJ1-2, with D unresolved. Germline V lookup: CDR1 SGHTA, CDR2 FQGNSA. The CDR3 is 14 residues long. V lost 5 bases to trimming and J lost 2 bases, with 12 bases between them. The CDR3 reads CASSLMTPNYGYTF. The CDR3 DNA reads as TGTGCCAGCAGCCTCATGACACCGAACTATGGCTACACCTTC.